Below are 8 T cell receptor beta chains sequenced from a single sample in a study of cytomegalovirus exposure and HLA in healthy donors. Amplification used 60 Vbeta primers and 13 Jbeta primers. Profiling relied on immunoSEQ multiplex PCR, and the TCRdb table lists in-frame clones only, not all of them. The sample consists of about 94,000 clones, around 77% of them appearing once. Sequencing was carried out using PBMCs. All receptors derive from a man aged 30 to 39 in good health and CMV-seronegative.

As to this clone: Germline is not matched at one junction end, which may reflect a read error. The chain recombines TRBV29-1 with TRBJ1-2, with D possibly matching TRBD1 (5 bases). In germline, CDR1 is SQVTM, CDR2 ANQGSEA. The CDR3 is 11 residues long. The CDR3: CSVNRGDGHTF. CDR3 nucleotide sequence: TGCAGCGTCAACCGGGGGGATGGCCACACCTTC.

In its sample, this clone was seen a few times. V usage is TRBV11-3 and J usage is TRBJ1-5; a weak D match, TRBD1 (5 bases). Trimming left V 5 bases short and J 5 bases short, with 19 bases between. From germline, CDR1 is SGHNT and CDR2 YENEEA. The CDR3 contains 16 residues. DNA for the CDR3: TGTGCCAGCAGCCAGAGGGAAAGGAGGGGTTATCAGCCCCAGCATTTT. This translates into CASSQRERRGYQPQHF. Together with reference TRBV11-3 and TRBJ1-5, the CDR3 gives the full variable domain: EAGVVQSPRYKIIEKKQPVAFWCNPISGHNTLYWYLQNLGQGPELLIRYENEEAVDDSQLPKDRFSAERLKGVDSTLKIQPAELGDSAVYLCASSQRERRGYQPQHFGDGTRLSIL.

The chain couples TRBV14 to TRBJ1-2; 7 bases fit TRBD1. CDR1 is SGHDN, CDR2 FVKESK, per germline. Trimming cost V 5 bases and J 2 bases; bases outside gene matches: 5. This CDR3 comprises 14 residues. Here the CDR3 DNA reads TGTGCCAGCAGCATCCGGACAGGAAACTATGGCTACACCTTC. Protein product: CASSIRTGNYGYTF.

V gene TRBV29-1 combines with J gene TRBJ2-3; TRBD1 matches at 10 bases. Germline V gene data show CDR1 as SQVTM and CDR2 as ANQGSEA. V trimming: 5 bases; J trimming: 2 bases; junction bases outside the gene matches: 13. This CDR3 has 17 amino acids. The CDR3: CSVRRLSGTGDTDTQYF. The CDR3 nucleotides read TGCAGCGTTCGTAGACTGTCCGGGACAGGGGACACAGATACGCAGTATTTT.

V gene TRBV28 combines with J gene TRBJ2-7; D is ambiguous. CDR3 length: 12 amino acids. Per the germline V gene, CDR1 is MDHEN and CDR2 is SYDVKM. The V and J ends lost 3 bases and 6 bases respectively, with 9 bases between them. This chain's CDR3 is CASSFPRSEQYF. The CDR3, as DNA: TGTGCCAGCAGTTTCCCCCGGTCCGAGCAGTACTTC.

J is TRBJ2-2 and V is TRBV5-1; a weak D match, TRBD2 (6 bases). Per the germline V gene, CDR1 is SGHRS and CDR2 is YFSETQ. The CDR3 consists of 15 residues. Trimming left V 0 bases short and J 8 bases short, with 14 bases between. The CDR3 loop reads CASSLGGEFSGELFF. The DNA of the CDR3 is TGCGCCAGCAGCTTGGGCGGGGAGTTCAGTGGGGAGCTGTTTTTT.

The chain employs TRBV5-6 and TRBJ1-4; D may be TRBD1 (5 bases). Germline assignment: CDR1 SGHDT and CDR2 YYEEEE. The V gene lost 4 bases and the J gene lost 4 bases, with 23 bases spanning the gap. CDR3 size: 18 residues. The CDR3 DNA sequence: TGTGCCAGCAGCCTCTCGGGACCTAGGGAGGGGTATAATGAAAAACTGTTTTTT. This translates into CASSLSGPREGYNEKLFF. The full variable domain, its missing parts supplied by reference TRBV5-6 and TRBJ1-4, is DAGVTQSPTHLIKTRGQQVTLRCSPKSGHDTVSWYQQALGQGPQFIFQYYEEEERQRGNFPDRFSGHQFPNYSSELNVNALLLGDSALYLCASSLSGPREGYNEKLFFGSGTQLSVL.

This clone was detected a few times. The chain has TRBV27 and TRBJ2-7; possibly TRBD2 for D (5 bases). The CDR3 runs 14 residues. The V end lost 6 bases, the J end lost 7 bases, and 19 bases lay between the germline ends. Germline V CDR1 and CDR2: MNHEY, SMNVEV (reference sequence). The CDR3 region is CASSEQTIPLEQYF. CDR3 DNA: TGTGCCAGCAGCGAACAGACTATCCCCCTTGAGCAGTACTTC.